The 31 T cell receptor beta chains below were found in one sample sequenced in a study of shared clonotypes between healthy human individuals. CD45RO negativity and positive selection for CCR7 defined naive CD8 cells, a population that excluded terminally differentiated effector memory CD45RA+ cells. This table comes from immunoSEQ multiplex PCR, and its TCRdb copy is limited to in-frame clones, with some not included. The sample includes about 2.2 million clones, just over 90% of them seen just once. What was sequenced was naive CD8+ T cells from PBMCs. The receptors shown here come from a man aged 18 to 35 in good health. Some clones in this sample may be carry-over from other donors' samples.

The CDR3 sequence is CASSKWEGHLSYEQYF. The CDR3 bases are TGTGCCAGTAGTAAGTGGGAGGGTCACCTCTCCTACGAGCAGTACTTC. The chain uses TRBV19 and TRBJ2-7; 7 bases are shared with TRBD2. Germline V gene lookup returns CDR1 LNHDA and CDR2 SQIVND (reference sequence). The CDR3 totals 16 residues. The junction had 9 bases not matched to a gene; V was cut back by 4 bases and J by 0 bases. Looking up the rest from reference TRBV19 and TRBJ2-7 gives the full variable domain: DGGITQSPKYLFRKEGQNVTLSCEQNLNHDAMYWYRQDPGQGLRLIYYSQIVNDFQKGDIAEGYSVSREKKESFPLTVTSAQKNPTAFYLCASSKWEGHLSYEQYFGPGTRLTVT.

CDR3 bases: TGTGCCACCAGCAGAGTCCGAGCACCTACTGTTTTGGGCACAGATACGCAGTATTTT. It codes for CATSRVRAPTVLGTDTQYF. The chain employs TRBV15 and TRBJ2-3; D is undetermined. This CDR3 contains 19 residues. The germline CDR1 and CDR2 sequences are LNHNV and YYDKDF (reference sequence). The V gene lost 1 base and the J gene lost 1 base, with 21 bases spanning the gap.

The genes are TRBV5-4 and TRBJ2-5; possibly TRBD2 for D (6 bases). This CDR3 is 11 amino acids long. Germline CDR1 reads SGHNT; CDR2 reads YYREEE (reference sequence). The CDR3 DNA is TGTGGATATATCGCGGGGGAGACCCAGTACTTC. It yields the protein CGYIAGETQYF.

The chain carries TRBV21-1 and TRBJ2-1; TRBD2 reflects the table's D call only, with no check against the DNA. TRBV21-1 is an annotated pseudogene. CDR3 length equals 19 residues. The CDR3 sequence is CASSKDLGSGTRPGNEQFF. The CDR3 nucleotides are TGTGCCAGCAGCAAAGATCTTGGTAGCGGGACTCGGCCCGGCAATGAGCAGTTCTTC.

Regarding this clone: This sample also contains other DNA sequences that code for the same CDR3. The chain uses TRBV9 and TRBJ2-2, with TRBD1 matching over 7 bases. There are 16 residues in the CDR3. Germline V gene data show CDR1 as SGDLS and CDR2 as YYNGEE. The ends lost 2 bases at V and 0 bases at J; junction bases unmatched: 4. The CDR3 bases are TGTGCCAGCAGCGTCACCGGGACAGCGAACACCGGGGAGCTGTTTTTT. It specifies CASSVTGTANTGELFF.

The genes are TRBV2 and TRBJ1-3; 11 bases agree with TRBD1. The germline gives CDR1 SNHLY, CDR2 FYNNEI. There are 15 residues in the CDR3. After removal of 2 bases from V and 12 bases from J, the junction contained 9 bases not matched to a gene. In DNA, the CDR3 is TGTGCCAGCAGTGAAAAAGGGACAGGGGGGTACCACATATATTTT. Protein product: CASSEKGTGGYHIYF.

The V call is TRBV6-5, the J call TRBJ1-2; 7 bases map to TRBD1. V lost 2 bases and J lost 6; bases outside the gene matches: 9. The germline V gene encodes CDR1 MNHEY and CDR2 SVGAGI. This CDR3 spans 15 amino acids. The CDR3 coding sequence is TGTGCCAGCAGTTACCTGACTCAGGGGGGCCATGGCTACACCTTC. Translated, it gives CASSYLTQGGHGYTF.

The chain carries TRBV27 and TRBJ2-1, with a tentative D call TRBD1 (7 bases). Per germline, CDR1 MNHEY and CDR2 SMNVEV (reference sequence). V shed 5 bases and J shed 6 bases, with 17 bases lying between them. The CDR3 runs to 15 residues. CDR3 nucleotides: TGTGCCAGCAGTGGGGGGACAGACCCTTCCAATGAGCAGTTCTTC. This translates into CASSGGTDPSNEQFF.

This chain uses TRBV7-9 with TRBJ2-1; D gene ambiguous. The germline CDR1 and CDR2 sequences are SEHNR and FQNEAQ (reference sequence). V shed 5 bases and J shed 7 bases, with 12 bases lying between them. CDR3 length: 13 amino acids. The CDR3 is CASSMTGWNEQFF. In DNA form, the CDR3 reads TGTGCCAGCAGCATGACCGGGTGGAATGAGCAGTTCTTC.

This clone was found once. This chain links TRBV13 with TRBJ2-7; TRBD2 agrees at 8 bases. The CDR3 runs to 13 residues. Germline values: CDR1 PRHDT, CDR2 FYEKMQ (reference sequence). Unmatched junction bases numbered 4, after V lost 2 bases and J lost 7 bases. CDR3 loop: CASSLSGGEEQYF. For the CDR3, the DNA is TGTGCCAGCAGCTTATCGGGAGGGGAAGAGCAGTACTTC.

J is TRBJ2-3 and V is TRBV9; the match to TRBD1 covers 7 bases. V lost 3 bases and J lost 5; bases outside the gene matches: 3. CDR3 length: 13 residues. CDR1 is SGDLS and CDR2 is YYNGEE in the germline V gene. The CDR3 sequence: CASSAWDRDTQYF. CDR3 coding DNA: TGTGCCAGCAGCGCTTGGGACAGAGATACGCAGTATTTT.

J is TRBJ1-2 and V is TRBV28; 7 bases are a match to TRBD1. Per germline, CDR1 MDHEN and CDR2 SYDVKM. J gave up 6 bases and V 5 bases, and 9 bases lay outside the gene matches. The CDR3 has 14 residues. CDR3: CASSLTGPIDGYTF. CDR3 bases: TGTGCCAGCAGTCTGACAGGGCCCATCGATGGCTACACCTTC.

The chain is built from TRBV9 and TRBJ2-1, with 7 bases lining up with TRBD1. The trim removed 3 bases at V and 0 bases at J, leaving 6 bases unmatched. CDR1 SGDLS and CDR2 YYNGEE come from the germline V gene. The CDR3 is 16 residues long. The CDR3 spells CASSGETGSSYNEQFF. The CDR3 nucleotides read TGTGCCAGCAGCGGGGAGACAGGGAGCTCCTACAATGAGCAGTTCTTC.

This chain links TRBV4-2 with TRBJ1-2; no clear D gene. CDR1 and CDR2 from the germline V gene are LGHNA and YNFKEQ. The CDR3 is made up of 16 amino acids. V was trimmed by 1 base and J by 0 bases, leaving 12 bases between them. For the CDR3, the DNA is TGTGCCAGCAGCCAAGGAATCAGGAGTGCTAACTATGGCTACACCTTC. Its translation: CASSQGIRSANYGYTF.

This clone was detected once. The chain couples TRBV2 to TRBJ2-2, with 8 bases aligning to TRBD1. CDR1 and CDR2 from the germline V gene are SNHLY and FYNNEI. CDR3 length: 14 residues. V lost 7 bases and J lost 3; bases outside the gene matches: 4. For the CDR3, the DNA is TGTGCCAGCACTGGGACAGGTTACACCGGGGAGCTGTTTTTT. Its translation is CASTGTGYTGELFF.

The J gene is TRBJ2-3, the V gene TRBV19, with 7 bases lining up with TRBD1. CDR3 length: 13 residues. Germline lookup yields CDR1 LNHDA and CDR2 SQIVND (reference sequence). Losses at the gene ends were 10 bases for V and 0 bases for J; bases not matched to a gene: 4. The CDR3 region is CATADRSTDTQYF. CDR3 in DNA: TGTGCCACCGCGGACAGGAGCACAGATACGCAGTATTTT. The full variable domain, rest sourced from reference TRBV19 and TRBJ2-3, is DGGITQSPKYLFRKEGQNVTLSCEQNLNHDAMYWYRQDPGQGLRLIYYSQIVNDFQKGDIAEGYSVSREKKESFPLTVTSAQKNPTAFYLCATADRSTDTQYFGPGTRLTVL.

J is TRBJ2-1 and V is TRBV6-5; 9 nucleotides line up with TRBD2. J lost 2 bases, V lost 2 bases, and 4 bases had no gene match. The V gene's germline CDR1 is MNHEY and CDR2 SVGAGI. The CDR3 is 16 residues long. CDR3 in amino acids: CASSYRASGTYNEQFF. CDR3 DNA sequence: TGTGCCAGCAGTTACCGGGCTAGCGGGACCTACAATGAGCAGTTCTTC.

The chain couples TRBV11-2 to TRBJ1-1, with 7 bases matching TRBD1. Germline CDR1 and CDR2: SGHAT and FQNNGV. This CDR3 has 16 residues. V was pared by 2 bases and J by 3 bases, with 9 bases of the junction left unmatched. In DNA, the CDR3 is TGTGCCAGCAGCTTATGGGAGAGGGGGCTGCACACTGAAGCTTTCTTT. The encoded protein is CASSLWERGLHTEAFF.

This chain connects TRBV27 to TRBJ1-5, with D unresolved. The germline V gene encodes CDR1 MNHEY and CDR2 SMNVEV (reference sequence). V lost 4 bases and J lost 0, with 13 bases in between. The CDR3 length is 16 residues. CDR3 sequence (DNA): TGTGCCAGCAGTTCCCTCAACAGCCTTAGCAATCAGCCCCAGCATTTT. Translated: CASSSLNSLSNQPQHF.

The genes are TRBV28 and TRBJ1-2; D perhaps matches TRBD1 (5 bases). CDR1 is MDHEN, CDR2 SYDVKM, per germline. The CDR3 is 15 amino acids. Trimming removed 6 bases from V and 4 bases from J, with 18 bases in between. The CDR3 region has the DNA TGTGCCAGCAGCCTGAACGACAGCCCGCTCTATGGCTACACCTTC. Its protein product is CASSLNDSPLYGYTF.

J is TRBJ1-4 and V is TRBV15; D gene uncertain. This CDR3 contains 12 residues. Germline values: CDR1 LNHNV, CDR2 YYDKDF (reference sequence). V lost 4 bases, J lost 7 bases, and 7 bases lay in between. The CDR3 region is CATSTRVEKLFF. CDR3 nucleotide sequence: TGTGCCACCAGCACCAGAGTTGAAAAACTGTTTTTT.

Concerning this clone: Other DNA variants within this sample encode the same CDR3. CDR3 loop: CASSLGVTYEQYF. CDR3 sequence (DNA): TGTGCCAGCAGCCTAGGAGTTACCTACGAGCAGTACTTC. The rearrangement uses TRBV27 and TRBJ2-7; D remains unclear. With 6 bases removed from V and 2 bases from J, the gap between germline ends came to 11 bases. CDR3 length: 13 residues. Looked up from germline, CDR1 is MNHEY and CDR2 is SMNVEV (reference sequence).

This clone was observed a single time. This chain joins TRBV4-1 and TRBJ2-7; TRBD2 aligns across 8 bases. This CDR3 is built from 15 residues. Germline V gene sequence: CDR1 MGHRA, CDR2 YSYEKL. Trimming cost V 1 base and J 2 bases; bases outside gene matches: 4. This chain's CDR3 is CASSQGLAHTYEQYF. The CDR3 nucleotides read TGCGCCAGCAGCCAAGGACTAGCGCACACCTACGAGCAGTACTTC.

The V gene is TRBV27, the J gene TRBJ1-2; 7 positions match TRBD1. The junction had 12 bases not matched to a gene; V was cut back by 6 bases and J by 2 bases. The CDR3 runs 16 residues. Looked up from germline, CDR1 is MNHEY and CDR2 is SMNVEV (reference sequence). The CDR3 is CASRFQGGQRNYGYTF. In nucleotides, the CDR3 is TGTGCCAGCAGATTCCAAGGGGGACAGAGGAACTATGGCTACACCTTC.

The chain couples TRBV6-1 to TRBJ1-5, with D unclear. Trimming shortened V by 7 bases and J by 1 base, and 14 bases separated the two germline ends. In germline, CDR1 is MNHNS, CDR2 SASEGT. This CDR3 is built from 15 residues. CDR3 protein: CASTQRQLSNQPQHF. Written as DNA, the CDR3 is TGTGCCAGCACCCAAAGGCAGTTGAGCAATCAGCCCCAGCATTTT.

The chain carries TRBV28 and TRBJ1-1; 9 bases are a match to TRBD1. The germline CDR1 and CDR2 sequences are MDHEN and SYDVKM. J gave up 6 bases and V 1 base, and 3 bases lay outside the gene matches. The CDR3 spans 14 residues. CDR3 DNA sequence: TGTGCCAGCAGTTTATTGGGGACAGGGCCTGAAGCTTTCTTT. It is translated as CASSLLGTGPEAFF. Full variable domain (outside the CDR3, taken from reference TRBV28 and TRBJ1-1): DVKVTQSSRYLVKRTGEKVFLECVQDMDHENMFWYRQDPGLGLRLIYFSYDVKMKEKGDIPEGYSVSREKKERFSLILESASTNQTSMYLCASSLLGTGPEAFFGQGTRLTVV.

In DNA, the CDR3 is TGCGCCAGCAGTCGGCAAGGACAGCCCCAGGAGGATGGCTACACCTTC. Amino acid sequence: CASSRQGQPQEDGYTF. The chain recombines TRBV23-1 with TRBJ1-2; tentative D call: TRBD1 (6 bases). Being an ORF, TRBV23-1 has a function that is uncertain. The CDR3 length is 16 residues. V lost 4 bases and J 6 bases, leaving 21 bases between the germline ends.

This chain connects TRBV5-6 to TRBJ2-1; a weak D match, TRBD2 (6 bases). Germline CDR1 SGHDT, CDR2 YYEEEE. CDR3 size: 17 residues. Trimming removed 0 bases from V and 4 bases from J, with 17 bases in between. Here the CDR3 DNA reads TGTGCCAGCAGCTTGGTTGGCCCAGGCGGGATGTACAATGAGCAGTTCTTC. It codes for CASSLVGPGGMYNEQFF.

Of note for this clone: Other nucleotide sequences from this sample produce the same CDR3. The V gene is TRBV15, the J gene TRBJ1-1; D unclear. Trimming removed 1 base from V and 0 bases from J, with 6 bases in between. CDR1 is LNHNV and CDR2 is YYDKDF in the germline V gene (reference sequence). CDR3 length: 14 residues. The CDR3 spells CATSRGALNTEAFF. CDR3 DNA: TGTGCCACCAGCAGAGGGGCGCTGAACACTGAAGCTTTCTTT.

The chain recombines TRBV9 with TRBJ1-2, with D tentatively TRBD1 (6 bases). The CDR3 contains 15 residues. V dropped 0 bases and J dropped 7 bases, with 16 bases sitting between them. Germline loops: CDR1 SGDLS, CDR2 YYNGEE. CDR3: CASSVGTASLTGYTF. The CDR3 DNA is TGTGCCAGCAGCGTAGGGACAGCGTCACTCACTGGCTACACCTTC.

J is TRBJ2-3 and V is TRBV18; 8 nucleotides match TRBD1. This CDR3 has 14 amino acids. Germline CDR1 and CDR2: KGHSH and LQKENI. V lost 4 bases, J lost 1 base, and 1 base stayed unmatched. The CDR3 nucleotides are TGTGCCAGCTCACTGGACAGGGGCACAGATACGCAGTATTTT. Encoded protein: CASSLDRGTDTQYF.